The T cell receptor (beta chain) under discussion was sequenced for a study of T cell changes during pregnancy in multiple sclerosis. Here immunoSEQ multiplex PCR was the method, and the copy in TCRdb shows in-frame clones only, minus some. The sample lists 35,000 to 45,000 clones, roughly 90% occurring once. V lost 3 bases, J lost 5 bases, and 11 bases lay in between. The CDR3 covers 14 residues. Germline lookup yields CDR1 SEHNR and CDR2 FQNEAQ (reference sequence). The chain couples TRBV7-9 to TRBJ2-1; D possibly corresponds to TRBD2 (6 bases). The sequence was obtained from a female donor in good health, enrolled as a control in a pregnancy study. The material sequenced was peripheral blood, taken in the second trimester of pregnancy. The CDR3 DNA sequence: TGTGCCAGCAGCTTCATAGCGGAACACAATGAGCAGTTCTTC. Amino acid sequence: CASSFIAEHNEQFF.